This T cell receptor beta chain derives from a study of T cell responses to AZD1222 COVID-19 vaccine. The CDR3 length is 17 residues. V was pared by 3 bases and J by 4 bases, with 14 bases of the junction left unmatched. Per germline, CDR1 LGHDT and CDR2 YNNKEL (reference sequence). Sequencing used immunoSEQ multiplex PCR; TCRdb keeps in-frame clones, though not all of them. The sample has 25,000 to 30,000 clones; around 92% are singletons. The sample was peripheral blood, taken 28 days after the second AZD1222 dose. The sequence was obtained from an adult who received the AZD1222 COVID-19 vaccine. The chain is built from TRBV3-1 (or the pseudogene TRBV3-2) and TRBJ1-2; 7 positions agree with TRBD1. CDR3 sequence reads: CASSQRETGWDPYGYTF. The CDR3 nucleotides read TGTGCCAGCAGCCAGAGAGAGACAGGGTGGGACCCCTATGGCTACACCTTC.